This T cell receptor beta chain appears in the sequencing data of a study of blood T cell repertoires in COVID-19 (dated by TCRdb to 2018 to 2020). At the level of the whole study: Samples covering the acute and convalescent phases of COVID-19 were provided by collaborators in the United States, Italy and Spain. The samples were drawn from two sources: the first 160 participants of the ongoing ImmuneRACE study, and 950 to 1,500 subjects contributed by 6 global collaborators. Where HLA class I and class II types were available, the types were taken from metadata supplied by the sample provider, not from assay-based typing. The material from the prospective study consisted of cDNA or gDNA derived from T cells, B-cell-depleted T cells, or PBMCs. Deeply sampled blood TCRbeta repertoires from subjects exposed to, actively infected with, or recovered from COVID-19 were included in the dataset. The sample metadata nearly always contained a de-identified subject ID, COVID-19 status, age in years and sex. A freely available public database, intended as a resource for researchers studying the immune response to SARS-CoV-2, is where the repertoires were released. Broad study findings and their caveats: The amount of clinical and demographic metadata varied by source and participant and was provided uncurated.

V loses 5 bases, J loses 9 bases, and the germline ends lie 18 bases apart. Based on the germline V gene, the CDR1 and CDR2 sequences are SGHTA and FQGNSA. The CDR3 runs 14 amino acids, cysteine and phenylalanine included. The entry retains the CDR3 DNA only, 42 bases that are in frame from base 1. The immunoSEQ Assay, a bias-controlled multiplex PCR, was used to amplify TCRbeta CDR3 regions from genomic DNA. The source study handled its data this way. Nucleated cell counts per sample were estimated from amplification of reference gene primers within the assay. Sequence reads were collapsed and filtered to measure the absolute abundance of every unique TCRbeta CDR3 rearrangement. For each sample, productive Simpson clonality was calculated by taking the square root of Simpson's diversity index across productive rearrangements. This is the immuneACCESS table as TCRdb keeps it, with only in-frame sequences that have V and J called. A part of the clones is gone; compared with another copy, unresolved V genes explain less than half, and the rest is unexplained. V, J and clone size are taken as reported in that table, and D and trimming were inferred from the DNA itself. Across this sample there are 250,000 to 300,000 clones, with 91% seen only once. The top ten clones comprise about 1.2% of the sample.

Concerning this clone: Its recognized antigen is unknown. No much larger clone is present one base from it, and per-base qualities are unavailable.

In the prospective study, participants were roughly 18 to 90 years old, resided in about two dozen geographic areas of the United States, and were enrolled through a virtual design. In the prospective study, cohorts were assigned on the basis of participant-reported clinical history obtained from a screening survey and a study questionnaire. In the prospective study, whole blood, serum and a nasopharyngeal or oropharyngeal swab were collected from each participant by mobile phlebotomists. Participants in the prospective study had the option to provide additional blood draws and questionnaires over a roughly 2-month period. Before DNA extraction, prospective study blood samples were shipped either frozen or at room temperature.

This TCR derives from a human donor in a cohort exposed to, infected with or recovered from COVID-19 (not recorded which). The donor label of this sample is uncertain. Here the chain combines TRBV7-2 and TRBJ2-3; a tentative D match to TRBD2 spans 6 bases. Sequenced sample: PBMCs or T cells enriched from blood (not recorded which). The nucleotides are TGTGCCAGCAGCCGGGGGACTCAATTTAGAACGCAGTATTTT. Its translation reads: CASSRGTQFRTQYF.